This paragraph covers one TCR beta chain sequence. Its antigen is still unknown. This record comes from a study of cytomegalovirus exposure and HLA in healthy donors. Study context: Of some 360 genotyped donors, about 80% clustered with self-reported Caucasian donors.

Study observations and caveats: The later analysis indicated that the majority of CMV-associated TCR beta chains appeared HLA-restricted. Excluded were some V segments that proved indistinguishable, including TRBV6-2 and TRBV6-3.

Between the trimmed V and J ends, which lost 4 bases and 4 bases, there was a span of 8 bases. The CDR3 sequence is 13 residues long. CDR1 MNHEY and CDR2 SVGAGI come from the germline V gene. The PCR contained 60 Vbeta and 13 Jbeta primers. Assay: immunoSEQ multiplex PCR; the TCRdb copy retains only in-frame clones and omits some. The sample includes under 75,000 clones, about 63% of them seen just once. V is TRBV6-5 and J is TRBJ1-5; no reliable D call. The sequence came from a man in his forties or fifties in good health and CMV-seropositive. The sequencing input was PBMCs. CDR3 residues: CASSSQQNQPQHF. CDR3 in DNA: TGTGCCAGCAGTTCACAACAAAATCAGCCCCAGCATTTT.